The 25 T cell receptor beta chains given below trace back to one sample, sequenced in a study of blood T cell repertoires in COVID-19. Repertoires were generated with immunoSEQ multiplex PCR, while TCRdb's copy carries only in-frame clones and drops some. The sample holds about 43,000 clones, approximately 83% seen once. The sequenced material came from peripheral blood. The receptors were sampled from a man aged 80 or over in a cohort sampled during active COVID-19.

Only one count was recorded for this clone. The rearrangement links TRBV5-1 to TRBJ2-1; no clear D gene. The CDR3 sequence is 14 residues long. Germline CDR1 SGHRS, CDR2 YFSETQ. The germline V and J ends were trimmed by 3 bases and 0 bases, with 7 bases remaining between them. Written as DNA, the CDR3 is TGCGCCAGCAGCTCAAAGAGCTCCTACAATGAGCAGTTCTTC. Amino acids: CASSSKSSYNEQFF.

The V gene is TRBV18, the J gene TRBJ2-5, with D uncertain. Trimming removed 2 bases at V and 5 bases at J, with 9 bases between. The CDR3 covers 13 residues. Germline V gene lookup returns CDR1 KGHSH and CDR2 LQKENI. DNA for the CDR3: TGTGCCAGCTCACCAATGAACGGTGAGACCCAGTACTTC. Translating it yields CASSPMNGETQYF.

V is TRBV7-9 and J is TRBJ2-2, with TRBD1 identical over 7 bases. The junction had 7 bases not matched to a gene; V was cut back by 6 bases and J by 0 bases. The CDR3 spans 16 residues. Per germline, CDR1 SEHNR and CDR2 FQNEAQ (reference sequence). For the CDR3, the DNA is TGTGCCAGCAGATCTTCCGGGACAGCGAACACCGGGGAGCTGTTTTTT. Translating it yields CASRSSGTANTGELFF.

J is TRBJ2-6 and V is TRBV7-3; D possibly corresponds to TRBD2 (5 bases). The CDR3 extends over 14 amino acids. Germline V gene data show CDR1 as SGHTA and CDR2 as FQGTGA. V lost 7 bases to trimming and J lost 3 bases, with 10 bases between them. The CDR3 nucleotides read TGTGCCAGCACCCCGGGAAGTGGGGCCAACGTCCTGACTTTC. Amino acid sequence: CASTPGSGANVLTF. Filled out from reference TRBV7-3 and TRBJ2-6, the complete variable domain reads GAGVSQTPSNKVTEKGKYVELRCDPISGHTALYWYRQSLGQGPEFLIYFQGTGAADDSGLPNDRFFAVRPEGSVSTLKIQRTERGDSAVYLCASTPGSGANVLTFGAGSRLTVL.

CDR3 bases: TGTGCCAGCAGTGCAGTGCGGTGGGAGACCCAGTACTTC. This gives the protein CASSAVRWETQYF. The genes are TRBV12-3 or TRBV12-4 and TRBJ2-5; D not certain. The CDR3 spans 13 residues. Trimming removed 5 bases at V and 5 bases at J, with 12 bases between.

The CDR3 DNA sequence: TGTGCCAGCAGTTTACTACGGCGGAAACTGTTTTTT. Protein product: CASSLLRRKLFF. The chain has TRBV12-3 or TRBV12-4 and TRBJ1-4; no reliable D call. Trimming stripped 2 bases from V and 11 bases from J, with 9 bases between. The CDR3 extends over 12 amino acids.

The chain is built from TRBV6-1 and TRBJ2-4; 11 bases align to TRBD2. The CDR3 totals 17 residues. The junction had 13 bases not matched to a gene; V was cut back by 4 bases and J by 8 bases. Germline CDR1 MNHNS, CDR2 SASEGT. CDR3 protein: CASSALAGGLLDDIQYF. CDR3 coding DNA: TGTGCCAGCAGTGCCCTAGCGGGGGGTCTGTTGGACGACATTCAGTACTTC.

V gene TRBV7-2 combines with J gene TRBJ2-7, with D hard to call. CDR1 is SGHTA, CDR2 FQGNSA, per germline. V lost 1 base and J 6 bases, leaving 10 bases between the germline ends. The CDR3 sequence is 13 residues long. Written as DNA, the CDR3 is TGTGCCAGCAGCTTAGTAATGGCAAGCGAGCAGTACTTC. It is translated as CASSLVMASEQYF.

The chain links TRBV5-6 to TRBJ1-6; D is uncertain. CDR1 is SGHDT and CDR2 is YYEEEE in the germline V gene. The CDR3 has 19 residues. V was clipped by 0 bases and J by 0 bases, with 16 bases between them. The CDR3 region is CASSLGGAAFSSYNSPLHF. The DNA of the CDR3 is TGTGCCAGCAGCTTGGGAGGAGCCGCCTTTAGCTCCTATAATTCACCCCTCCACTTT.

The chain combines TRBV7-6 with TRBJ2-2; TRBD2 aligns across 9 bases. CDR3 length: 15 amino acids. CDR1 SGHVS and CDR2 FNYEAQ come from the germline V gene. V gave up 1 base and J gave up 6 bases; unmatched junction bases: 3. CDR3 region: CASSLGTSVAGELFF. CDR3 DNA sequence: TGTGCCAGCAGCTTAGGGACTAGCGTGGCCGGGGAGCTGTTTTTT.

The CDR3 loop reads CASSLSRTGGYEQYF. The CDR3 nucleotides are TGTGCCAGCAGCCTCTCAAGGACAGGGGGCTACGAGCAGTACTTC. The chain has TRBV5-5 and TRBJ2-7; 10 nucleotides line up with TRBD1. After removal of 4 bases from V and 3 bases from J, the junction contained 7 bases not matched to a gene. The CDR3 loop spans 15 amino acids. Germline V gene sequence: CDR1 SGHKS, CDR2 YYEKEE (reference sequence).

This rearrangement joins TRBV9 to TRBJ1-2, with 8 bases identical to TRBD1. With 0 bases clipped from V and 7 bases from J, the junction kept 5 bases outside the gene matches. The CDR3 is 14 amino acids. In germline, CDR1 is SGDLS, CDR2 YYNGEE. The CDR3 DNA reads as TGTGCCAGCAGCGTAGTGAGAGGACAGGGTGGCTACACCTTC. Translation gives CASSVVRGQGGYTF.

The CDR3 DNA reads TGTGCCAGCGGGGGGGCCTTGAACACCGGGGAGCTGTTTTTT. This codes for CASGGALNTGELFF. The V call is TRBV28, the J call TRBJ2-2; the D gene is possibly TRBD2 (7 bases). Germline V gene lookup returns CDR1 MDHEN and CDR2 SYDVKM. The CDR3 contains 14 residues. Between the trimmed V and J ends, which lost 8 bases and 1 base, there was a span of 11 bases.

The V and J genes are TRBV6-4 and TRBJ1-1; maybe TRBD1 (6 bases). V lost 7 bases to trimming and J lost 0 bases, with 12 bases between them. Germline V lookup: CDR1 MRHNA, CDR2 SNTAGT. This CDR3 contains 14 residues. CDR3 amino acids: CASMNRALNTEAFF. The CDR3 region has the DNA TGTGCCAGCATGAACAGGGCTCTGAACACTGAAGCTTTCTTT.

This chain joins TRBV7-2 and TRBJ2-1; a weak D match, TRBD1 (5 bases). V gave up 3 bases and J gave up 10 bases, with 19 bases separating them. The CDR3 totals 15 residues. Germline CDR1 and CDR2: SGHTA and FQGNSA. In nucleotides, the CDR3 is TGTGCCAGCAGCTTCTGGGGCAGAAAGGCCGGGGAGCAGTTCTTC. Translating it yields CASSFWGRKAGEQFF.

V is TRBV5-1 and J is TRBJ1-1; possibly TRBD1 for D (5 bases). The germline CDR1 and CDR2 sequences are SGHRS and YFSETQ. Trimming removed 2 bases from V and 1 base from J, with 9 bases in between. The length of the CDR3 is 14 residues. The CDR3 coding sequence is TGCGCCAGCAGCTTAGACAGTCGGAACACTGAAGCTTTCTTT. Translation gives CASSLDSRNTEAFF.

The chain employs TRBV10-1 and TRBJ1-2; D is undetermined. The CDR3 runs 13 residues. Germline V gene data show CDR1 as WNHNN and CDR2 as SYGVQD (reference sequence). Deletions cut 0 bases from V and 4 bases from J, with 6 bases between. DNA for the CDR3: TGCGCCAGCAGTGAGTCCCGGGGCTATGGCTACACCTTC. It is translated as CASSESRGYGYTF.

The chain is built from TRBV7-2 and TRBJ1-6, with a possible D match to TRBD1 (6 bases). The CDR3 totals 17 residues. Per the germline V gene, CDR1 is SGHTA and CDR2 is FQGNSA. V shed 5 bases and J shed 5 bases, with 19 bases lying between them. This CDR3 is CASSPAPYRVHNSPLHF. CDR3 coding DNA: TGTGCCAGCAGCCCAGCACCTTACAGGGTCCATAATTCACCCCTCCACTTT.

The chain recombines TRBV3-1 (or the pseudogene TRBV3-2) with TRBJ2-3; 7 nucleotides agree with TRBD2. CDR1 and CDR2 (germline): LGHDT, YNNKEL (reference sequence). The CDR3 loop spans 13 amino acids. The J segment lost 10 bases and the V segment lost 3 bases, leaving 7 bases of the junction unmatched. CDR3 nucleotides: TGTGCCAGCAGCCAGGAACTAGCGCGTCCGCAGTATTTT. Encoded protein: CASSQELARPQYF.

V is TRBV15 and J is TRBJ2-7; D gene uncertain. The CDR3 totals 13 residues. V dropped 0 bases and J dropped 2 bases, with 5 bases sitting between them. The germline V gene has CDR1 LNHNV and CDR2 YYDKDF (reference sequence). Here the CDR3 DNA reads TGTGCCACCAGCAGAGATCTAGCCTACGAGCAGTACTTC. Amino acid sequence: CATSRDLAYEQYF. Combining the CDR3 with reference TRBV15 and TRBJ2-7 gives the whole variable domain DAMVIQNPRYQVTQFGKPVTLSCSQTLNHNVMYWYQQKSSQAPKLLFHYYDKDFNNEADTPDNFQSRRPNTSFCFLDIRSPGLGDTAMYLCATSRDLAYEQYFGPGTRLTVT.

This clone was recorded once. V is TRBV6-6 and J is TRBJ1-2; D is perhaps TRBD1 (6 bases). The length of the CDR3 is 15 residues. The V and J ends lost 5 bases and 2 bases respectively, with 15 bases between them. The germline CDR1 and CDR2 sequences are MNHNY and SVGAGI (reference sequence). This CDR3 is CASSHMRDNNYGYTF. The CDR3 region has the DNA TGTGCCAGCAGTCACATGAGGGACAACAACTATGGCTACACCTTC.

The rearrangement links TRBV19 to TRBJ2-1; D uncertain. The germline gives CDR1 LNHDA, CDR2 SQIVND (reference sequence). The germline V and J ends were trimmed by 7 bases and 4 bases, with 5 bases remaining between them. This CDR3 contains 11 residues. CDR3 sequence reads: CASNNYNEQFF. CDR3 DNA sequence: TGTGCCAGTAATAATTACAATGAGCAGTTCTTC.

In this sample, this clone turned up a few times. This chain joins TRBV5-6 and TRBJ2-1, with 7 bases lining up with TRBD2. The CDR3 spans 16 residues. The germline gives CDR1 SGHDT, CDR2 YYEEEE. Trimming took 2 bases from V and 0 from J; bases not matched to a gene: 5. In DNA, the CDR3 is TGTGCCAGCAGCTTCCAGCGGGGTCGCTCCTACAATGAGCAGTTCTTC. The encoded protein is CASSFQRGRSYNEQFF.

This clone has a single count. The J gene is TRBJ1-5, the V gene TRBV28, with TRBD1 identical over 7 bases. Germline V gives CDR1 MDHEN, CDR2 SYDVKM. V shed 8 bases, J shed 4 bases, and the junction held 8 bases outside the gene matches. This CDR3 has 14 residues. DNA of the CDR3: TGTGCCAGCTCTGAGGTACAGGGGAATCAGCCCCAGCATTTT. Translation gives CASSEVQGNQPQHF.

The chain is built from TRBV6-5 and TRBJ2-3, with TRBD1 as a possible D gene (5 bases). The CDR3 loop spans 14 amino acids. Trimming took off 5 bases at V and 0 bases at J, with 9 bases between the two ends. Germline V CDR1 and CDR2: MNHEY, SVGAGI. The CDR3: CASSRQISTDTQYF. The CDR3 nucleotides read TGTGCCAGCAGTCGACAGATAAGCACAGATACGCAGTATTTT.